One TCR beta chain is described in this entry. In this sample, this clonotype turned up a few times. Which antigen it targets is not known. The sample holds no much larger clone one base away, and base qualities are not on file. Hyperthyroidism patients were newly diagnosed, had a disease duration of under 2 months, and were aged 18 to 65 years. Exclusion was applied to patients with uncontrolled infections, other autoimmune diseases, pregnancy or lactation. Diagnoses were established on the basis of clinical symptoms, serum thyroxine and TRAb, thyroid ultrasound, and orbital computed tomography. Blood from progressor patients was drawn when they were first diagnosed with hyperthyroidism, before any ophthalmopathy symptoms appeared. PBMCs were separated from approximately 9.9 ml of fresh peripheral blood using Ficoll-Paque density gradient centrifugation. Progressor patients were initially diagnosed with Graves' hyperthyroidism and developed ophthalmopathy during follow-up. Total RNA was extracted using Trizol reagent, and RNA quality was assessed on an Agilent 2100 Bioanalyzer.

This sample stems from a study of T cells in Graves' hyperthyroidism and ophthalmopathy (dated by TCRdb to about 2019). In the study overall: Peripheral blood samples were taken at the time of initial diagnosis, prior to any treatment. Following sampling, methimazole starting at 30 mg daily was given to hyperthyroidism patients, and high-dose intravenous methylprednisolone was given to ophthalmopathy patients. TCR Vbeta CDR3 sequencing of 130 to 150 peripheral blood samples (around 45 ophthalmopathy, over 70 hyperthyroidism and roughly 17 progressor patients) is reported in the paper. For training and testing, the 100 patients in the discovery cohort were randomly divided in a 7:3 ratio. Prospective prediction of ophthalmopathy was tested in an independent validation cohort of approximately 18 hyperthyroidism patients and 15 to 17 patients who later progressed to ophthalmopathy. A discovery cohort of fewer than 110 patients, 43 with Graves' ophthalmopathy and 55 to 60 with stable Graves' hyperthyroidism, was used to find distinguishing TCR V-J signatures. In addition, the study compared T-cell repertoires in thyroid tissue and in blood from roughly 6 Graves' hyperthyroidism patients. Beyond this particular receptor, the publication reports: In validation, progression to ophthalmopathy was predicted by the model with 55% to 71% sensitivity and approximately 78% specificity, a median of roughly six months before onset. A model built on a 13 V-J signature distinguished ophthalmopathy from stable hyperthyroidism, reaching approximately 89% sensitivity and under 84% specificity in cross-validation and 80%/75% in testing. Most expanded thyroid clonotypes (frequency above 0.001) were also found in blood, which suggests that blood repertoires may mirror thyroid immune responses. No statistical method was used to set the sample size in advance, and investigators knew the group allocation.

The TCR beta CDR3 regions were amplified from RNA transcripts. For the first round of RT-PCR on the TCR CDR3, the HTBI primer set was used together with the Qiagen OneStep RT-PCR kit. The libraries were constructed in a second round of multiplex PCR and then size-selected and purified. Sequencing of the libraries was done on an Illumina HiSeq2000 using paired-end 100 bp reads. The authors' analysis ran thus. SOAPnuke was used to process the raw data, throwing out any read that contained adapters or uncalled bases, had a mean Phred below 15, or lacked an exact constant-primer or identifier match. High-quality paired reads were merged with COPE v1.2.5, and unique nucleotide sequences were defined as clonotypes. MiTCR v1.1 was used to align the clonotypes against IMGT TRBV, TRBD and TRBJ reference segments. Only V-J combinations with frequency above 0.0001, covering about 99% of repertoires, were analysed. A TCS score was defined as the ratio of F50 (clonal expansion) to E x V (chaos), with BLOSUM62-based TCRdist applied between CDR3 peptides within each V-J. Welch's t-statistics and random forest reduced around 550 V-J features to roughly 13, which were used in a naive Bayes classifier (R e1071). The public reads were run again by TCRdb, first through fastp at Q25 and then through MiXCR, and only productive beta chains were kept. Each CDR3 protein appears once, grouped with its most common genes and DNA. These V and J calls derive from TCRdb rather than the authors' analysis. The sample profile shows 690,000 or so distinct CDR3 sequences; roughly a sixth of them were found once. Over 15% of the sample rests with the top ten.

In the germline V gene, CDR1 corresponds to SGHVS and CDR2 to FNYEAQ. V is clipped by 1 base and J by 8 bases, and the sequence between their germline boundaries is 17 bases long. Taken from cysteine to phenylalanine, the CDR3 has 15 residues. The kept DNA is CDR3 alone, 45 bases in frame from the first base. Rearrangement joined TRBV7-6 to TRBJ1-2, and possibly TRBD1, on 5 matching bases. Sequencing was carried out using blood. The source of this sequence is a woman aged 45-59 years with Graves' hyperthyroidism that later progressed to Graves' ophthalmopathy. The CDR3 sequence is CASSLDALGGRGYTF. The DNA sequence reads TGTGCCAGCAGCTTAGATGCTTTGGGGGGTCGGGGCTACACCTTC.